Below, 22 T cell receptor beta chains from the same sample are listed, as sequenced in a study of technical replicates of blood from a few donors. The method was immunoSEQ multiplex PCR; TCRdb's version includes in-frame clones alone and lacks a portion of them. The data show 80,000 or so clones, approximately 97% seen once. Specimen: T cells isolated from PBMCs. The receptors stem from a human donor in good health.

The CDR3 here is CASSFSGQDKGYTF. Written as DNA, the CDR3 is TGTGCCAGCAGCTTTTCCGGACAGGATAAGGGCTACACCTTC. The chain uses TRBV12-1 and TRBJ1-2; no DNA check was done on the table's D call, TRBD1. TRBV12-1 is listed as a pseudogene. The CDR3 extends over 14 amino acids.

This chain uses TRBV18 with TRBJ2-1; TRBD2 matches at 12 bases. CDR1 and CDR2 (germline): KGHSH, LQKENI. The CDR3 extends over 16 amino acids. Trimming took 3 bases from V and 8 from J; bases not matched to a gene: 8. The CDR3 DNA reads TGTGCCAGCTCACCCACACTAGCGGGAGGAGGGGATGAGCAGTTCTTC. It translates to CASSPTLAGGGDEQFF.

This chain connects TRBV28 to TRBJ1-1; TRBD1 is a possible D gene (6 bases). Germline V lookup: CDR1 MDHEN, CDR2 SYDVKM. The ends were cut back, 6 bases at V and 0 bases at J, with 14 bases in the middle. The CDR3 totals 15 residues. This CDR3 reads CASSLGTTMNTEAFF. The CDR3 nucleotides are TGTGCCAGCAGCCTCGGGACAACTATGAACACTGAAGCTTTCTTT.

The chain links TRBV27 to TRBJ2-1; no firm D call. This CDR3 spans 13 amino acids. V lost 8 bases, J lost 3 bases, and 11 bases lay in between. Germline CDR1 is MNHEY and CDR2 is SMNVEV (reference sequence). CDR3 bases: TGTGCCAGCTCCATAACAGTCTACAATGAGCAGTTCTTC. Translated, it gives CASSITVYNEQFF.

The CDR3 region is CASSPPGGALGYTF. CDR3 DNA sequence: TGTGCCAGCTCACCACCGGGGGGGGCCCTTGGCTACACCTTC. This sequence joins TRBV18 and TRBJ1-2; maybe TRBD1 (6 bases). Germline CDR1 KGHSH, CDR2 LQKENI. V lost 0 bases and J 7 bases, leaving 12 bases between the germline ends. This CDR3 is 14 amino acids long.

In its sample, this clone was seen once. The chain recombines TRBV27 with TRBJ2-7, with D perhaps matching TRBD1 (6 bases). Germline CDR1 MNHEY, CDR2 SMNVEV (reference sequence). This CDR3 is built from 13 residues. Deletions cut 5 bases from V and 7 bases from J, with 15 bases between. CDR3 amino acids: CASSPSDRLEQYF. In DNA, the CDR3 is TGTGCCAGCAGTCCGTCCGACAGGCTGGAGCAGTACTTC.

CDR3 sequence (DNA): TGTGCCTGGAGTGTAGCGGGGCAGGACATTCAGTACTTC. Protein product: CAWSVAGQDIQYF. The chain carries TRBV30 and TRBJ2-4; 7 bases line up with TRBD2. Losses at the gene ends were 0 bases for V and 8 bases for J; bases not matched to a gene: 4. The CDR3 totals 13 residues. The germline V gene encodes CDR1 GTSNPN and CDR2 SVGIG (reference sequence).

This clone was found a few times. This rearrangement joins TRBV4-1 to TRBJ2-7; 9 bases are a match to TRBD2. This CDR3 comprises 17 residues. V lost 2 bases to trimming and J lost 1 base; unmatched junction nucleotides: 9. Germline CDR1 and CDR2: MGHRA and YSYEKL. CDR3 DNA sequence: TGCGCCAGCAGCCAAATAAGACTAGCGGTATCGTCCTACGAGCAGTACTTC. This encodes CASSQIRLAVSSYEQYF.

The V gene is TRBV7-2, the J gene TRBJ1-5; 7 positions agree with TRBD1. Germline assignment: CDR1 SGHTA and CDR2 FQGNSA. J gave up 0 bases and V 5 bases, and 10 bases lay outside the gene matches. This CDR3 comprises 17 residues. This CDR3 is CASSAGQRRDSNQPQHF. The CDR3 DNA sequence: TGTGCCAGCAGCGCGGGACAGAGGAGAGATAGCAATCAGCCCCAGCATTTT.

The chain has TRBV4-1 and TRBJ2-7; TRBD1 matches 8 bases. CDR3 size: 15 residues. V trimming: 0 bases; J trimming: 2 bases; junction bases outside the gene matches: 3. CDR1 and CDR2 from the germline V gene are MGHRA and YSYEKL. CDR3 DNA: TGCGCCAGCAGCCAAGATTTGACAGGGGCCTACGAGCAGTACTTC. This codes for CASSQDLTGAYEQYF.

The J gene is TRBJ1-5, the V gene TRBV19; D not certain. V lost 8 bases, J lost 7 bases, and 12 bases lay in between. Germline V lookup: CDR1 LNHDA, CDR2 SQIVND (reference sequence). The CDR3 loop spans 12 amino acids. Here the CDR3 reads CASGGDRQPQHF. For the CDR3, the DNA is TGTGCCAGTGGCGGGGATCGCCAGCCCCAGCATTTT.

The chain is built from TRBV7-9 and TRBJ2-1; 7 bases line up with TRBD2. The junction had 16 bases not matched to a gene; V was cut back by 5 bases and J by 9 bases. The germline CDR1 and CDR2 sequences are SEHNR and FQNEAQ (reference sequence). The CDR3 contains 16 residues. The CDR3 loop is CASSHSGDYRSVEQFF. In DNA form, the CDR3 reads TGTGCCAGCAGCCATTCCGGGGACTACCGTTCGGTTGAGCAGTTCTTC.

This rearrangement joins TRBV10-3 to TRBJ2-1; maybe TRBD2 (6 bases). Per germline, CDR1 ENHRY and CDR2 SYGVKD. CDR3 size: 18 residues. Trimming cost V 4 bases and J 0 bases, with 19 bases left between them. For the CDR3, the DNA is TGTGCCATCAGTGCTGAATGGGGGGTAAAGAGCTCCTACAATGAGCAGTTCTTC. This encodes CAISAEWGVKSSYNEQFF.

In its sample, this clone was seen once. The chain employs TRBV5-1 and TRBJ2-3; no reliable D call. Trimming removed 0 bases at V and 1 base at J, with 12 bases between. CDR3 length: 16 residues. Germline-derived CDR1 and CDR2 are SGHRS and YFSETQ. The CDR3 region is CASSLVPGSGTDTQYF. The CDR3 DNA sequence: TGCGCCAGCAGCTTGGTGCCAGGCTCCGGCACAGATACGCAGTATTTT. Full variable domain (missing parts from reference TRBV5-1 and TRBJ2-3): KAGVTQTPRYLIKTRGQQVTLSCSPISGHRSVSWYQQTPGQGLQFLFEYFSETQRNKGNFPGRFSGRQFSNSRSEMNVSTLELGDSALYLCASSLVPGSGTDTQYFGPGTRLTVL.

The rearrangement joins TRBV5-1 to TRBJ1-6; tentatively, D is TRBD1 (5 bases). Germline V gene sequence: CDR1 SGHRS, CDR2 YFSETQ. CDR3 length equals 14 residues. V lost 4 bases and J 9 bases, leaving 14 bases between the germline ends. CDR3 residues: CASSPGGDVSPLHF. In DNA, the CDR3 is TGCGCCAGCAGCCCGGGAGGGGATGTTTCACCCCTCCACTTT.

The chain links TRBV7-9 to TRBJ2-7; 7 bases line up with TRBD1. The germline CDR1 and CDR2 sequences are SEHNR and FQNEAQ (reference sequence). The CDR3 spans 16 residues. V lost 5 bases and J lost 3; bases outside the gene matches: 13. As DNA, the CDR3 is TGTGCCAGCAGCACGACGACAGGGTTAGGGTACTACGAGCAGTACTTC. Its translation is CASSTTTGLGYYEQYF.

This chain connects TRBV19 to TRBJ1-4; 9 bases are shared with TRBD1. Trimming at V came to 5 bases and at J to 1 base, leaving 11 bases not matched to a gene. The CDR3 covers 18 residues. CDR1 is LNHDA and CDR2 is SQIVND in the germline V gene (reference sequence). The CDR3 sequence: CASSAGTGTWGTNEKLFF. CDR3 nucleotide sequence: TGTGCCAGTAGTGCCGGGACAGGGACATGGGGAACTAATGAAAAACTGTTTTTT.

The V call is TRBV28, the J call TRBJ2-3; the match to TRBD1 covers 9 bases. CDR3 length: 16 amino acids. Trimming took 1 base from V and 4 from J; bases not matched to a gene: 6. CDR1 and CDR2 (germline): MDHEN, SYDVKM. CDR3 loop: CASSLLGQGYSDTQYF. DNA of the CDR3: TGTGCCAGCAGTTTATTGGGACAGGGTTATTCAGATACGCAGTATTTT.

This chain uses TRBV27 with TRBJ2-1, with TRBD2 matching 9 bases. V trimming: 5 bases; J trimming: 1 base; junction bases outside the gene matches: 3. The CDR3 has 15 amino acids. Germline V gene data show CDR1 as MNHEY and CDR2 as SMNVEV (reference sequence). For the CDR3, the DNA is TGTGCCAGCAGTATTAGCGGGAGATCCTACAATGAGCAGTTCTTC. This sequence encodes CASSISGRSYNEQFF.

The genes are TRBV6-1 and TRBJ1-6; D might be TRBD1 (5 bases). Trimming cost V 5 bases and J 9 bases, with 14 bases left between them. Germline V gives CDR1 MNHNS, CDR2 SASEGT. The CDR3 runs to 14 residues. The DNA of the CDR3 is TGTGCCAGCAGTCCAAGGGGCATGGGTTCACCCCTCCACTTT. It specifies CASSPRGMGSPLHF.

The J gene is TRBJ2-7, the V gene TRBV5-4; 9 bases fit TRBD1. The trim removed 2 bases at V and 4 bases at J, leaving 4 bases unmatched. The CDR3 covers 14 residues. Germline values: CDR1 SGHNT, CDR2 YYREEE (reference sequence). In nucleotides, the CDR3 is TGTGCCAGCAGCTTCGGGACAGGGATGTACGAGCAGTACTTC. This sequence encodes CASSFGTGMYEQYF.

The V gene is TRBV19, the J gene TRBJ1-2; 8 bases fit TRBD1. The ends lost 10 bases at V and 2 bases at J; junction bases unmatched: 6. The V gene's germline CDR1 is LNHDA and CDR2 SQIVND (reference sequence). CDR3 length: 13 residues. CDR3 residues: CATWTGLNYGYTF. The CDR3, as DNA: TGTGCCACCTGGACAGGGCTAAACTATGGCTACACCTTC.